The T cell receptor beta chain described here comes from a study of blood T cell repertoires in COVID-19. Sequencing was performed with immunoSEQ multiplex PCR; in TCRdb, only in-frame clones are kept and a portion is missing. The repertoire holds about 160,000 clones, with about 77% as singletons. J gave up 2 bases and V 0 bases, and 5 bases lay outside the gene matches. The CDR3 is made up of 17 amino acids. Per germline, CDR1 SGHVS and CDR2 FQNEAQ. V is TRBV7-8 and J is TRBJ2-2; 8 bases are a match to TRBD1. The sequenced material came from peripheral blood. This clonotype was obtained from a woman aged 80 or over with acute or convalescent COVID-19. The CDR3 is CASSLAAGTGNTGELFF. CDR3 DNA: TGTGCCAGCAGCTTAGCGGCCGGGACAGGAAACACCGGGGAGCTGTTTTTT.